This T cell receptor beta chain derives from a study of T-cell memory formation after mild COVID-19. Study-wide context: The two donors had largely donor-specific TCR clusters.

Whole-study results and caveats: Later expanders leaned toward CD4+, whereas clones contracting from day 15 to 85 were balanced CD4/CD8. Whether second-wave clones peaking at day 37 were SARS-CoV-2 specific went unconfirmed.

Trimming took 7 bases from V and 2 from J, leaving 15 bases between them. The CDR3 contains 15 residues. Germline assignment: CDR1 SGHVS and CDR2 FQNEAQ. Via MiXCR, TCRdb re-called the 5' RACE reads, giving one row per CDR3 protein. Of a few hundred thousand distinct CDR3 sequences in the sample, 20% to 25% were seen once. Regarding this clonotype: The antigen is undetermined.

The sample taken for sequencing was PBMCs or a T cell subset sorted from them (not recorded which). The V and J genes are TRBV7-8 and TRBJ1-3, with D unclear. This receptor was obtained from an adult woman who had mild COVID-19 (a few samples of this study predate the infection). Cell type and time point are not known. The CDR3 DNA sequence: TGTGCCAGCACCCTACGGGTTCTGGCTGGAAACACCATATATTTT. As protein: CASTLRVLAGNTIYF. The full variable domain, completed using reference TRBV7-8 and TRBJ1-3, is GAGVSQSPRYKVAKRGQDVALRCDPISGHVSLFWYQQALGQGPEFLTYFQNEAQLDKSGLPSDRFFAERPEGSVSTLKIQRTQQEDSAVYLCASTLRVLAGNTIYFGEGSWLTVV.